This entry concerns a single T cell receptor beta chain. Repertoires were generated with immunoSEQ multiplex PCR, while TCRdb's copy carries only in-frame clones and drops some. The sample carries around 95,000 clones, over 80% recorded once. The sample comes from a study of T cell changes during pregnancy in multiple sclerosis. V shed 1 base and J shed 1 base, with 12 bases lying between them. The CDR3 covers 16 residues. Germline CDR1 reads SGHVS; CDR2 reads FNYEAQ. V usage is TRBV7-6 and J usage is TRBJ2-3; possible D gene TRBD2, 5 bases. Specimen: peripheral blood, collected after pregnancy. This clonotype originated in a female donor with multiple sclerosis, enrolled in a pregnancy study. The CDR3 spells CASSLDGEFGTDTQYF. The CDR3 nucleotides are TGTGCCAGCAGCTTAGATGGGGAGTTCGGCACAGATACGCAGTATTTT.